Shown below are 17 T cell receptor beta chains from a single sample sequenced in a study of radiation and T cells in renal cell carcinoma. Time point in this sample: blood 4 weeks post-SBRT, at nephrectomy. This sample's treatment: 15 Gy SBRT to primary tumor, nephrectomy 4 weeks later. Sequenced by immunoSEQ multiplex PCR; TCRdb stores in-frame clones only, minus some. The sample carries around 180,000 clones, less than 90% recorded once. Material: blood, obtained from a patient whose treatment included radiotherapy and nephrectomy. The receptors here all came from a woman aged 45-65 years with renal cell carcinoma.

The CDR3 region has the DNA TGTGCCAGTAGTCCTTCATCGTGGGGGACAGTAAATTCACCCCTCCACTTT. As protein: CASSPSSWGTVNSPLHF. The rearrangement links TRBV19 to TRBJ1-6; 7 nucleotides match TRBD1. V shed 5 bases, J shed 7 bases, and the junction held 14 bases outside the gene matches. This CDR3 comprises 17 residues. Germline assignment: CDR1 LNHDA and CDR2 SQIVND (reference sequence).

The genes are TRBV7-9 and TRBJ1-1, with TRBD1 matching 7 bases. Germline CDR1 and CDR2: SEHNR and FQNEAQ (reference sequence). The CDR3 consists of 13 residues. Trimming removed 5 bases from V and 7 bases from J; junction bases left unmatched: 7. The CDR3 reads CASSPDRMSEAFF. The CDR3 DNA reads TGTGCCAGCAGCCCGGACAGGATGAGTGAAGCTTTCTTT.

This rearrangement joins TRBV6-1 to TRBJ1-2, with unresolved D. Between the trimmed V and J ends, which lost 1 base and 8 bases, there was a span of 8 bases. CDR1 is MNHNS and CDR2 is SASEGT in the germline V gene. This CDR3 has 12 amino acids. CDR3 in DNA: TGTGCCAGCAGTGAAGGTTCTCACGGCTACACCTTC. Amino acid sequence: CASSEGSHGYTF.

V is TRBV6-4 and J is TRBJ1-4, with a possible D match to TRBD1 (6 bases). Germline V gene sequence: CDR1 MRHNA, CDR2 SNTAGT. V lost 7 bases, J lost 0 bases, and 21 bases lay in between. The CDR3 extends over 18 amino acids. The chain's CDR3 is CASNRSGGGGATNEKLFF. The CDR3, as DNA: TGTGCCAGCAACCGCTCTGGGGGAGGGGGGGCAACTAATGAAAAACTGTTTTTT.

The chain couples TRBV10-1 to TRBJ2-7, with D tentatively TRBD1 (5 bases). The CDR3 runs to 15 residues. The germline V gene encodes CDR1 WNHNN and CDR2 SYGVQD (reference sequence). V was pared by 3 bases and J by 1 base, with 13 bases between. Written as DNA, the CDR3 is TGCGCCAGCAGTGATGGTCAAGGGGCGTCCTACGAGCAGTACTTC. Residues: CASSDGQGASYEQYF.

The CDR3 sequence is CASRRGVGEKLFF. CDR3 coding DNA: TGCGCCAGCCGGCGGGGGGTCGGTGAAAAACTGTTTTTT. The chain is built from TRBV5-1 and TRBJ1-4; possible D gene TRBD1, 5 bases. The CDR3 loop spans 13 amino acids. In germline, CDR1 is SGHRS, CDR2 YFSETQ. V lost 7 bases and J 7 bases, leaving 14 bases between the germline ends.

This chain uses TRBV21-1 with TRBJ2-1; TRBD1, as called in the table, went unchecked against the DNA. TRBV21-1 is listed as a pseudogene. CDR3 size: 13 residues. The CDR3 DNA reads as TGTTCATGGGCCCTTAGCTCCTACAATGAGCAGTTCTTC. It yields the protein CSWALSSYNEQFF.

The rearrangement joins TRBV29-1 to TRBJ1-2; 7 bases match TRBD1. This CDR3 contains 13 residues. CDR1 SQVTM and CDR2 ANQGSEA come from the germline V gene. V was clipped by 3 bases and J by 3 bases; unmatched bases: 4. Here the CDR3 reads CSVDFGTDYGYTF. CDR3 DNA: TGCAGCGTTGATTTTGGGACAGACTATGGCTACACCTTC.

This clone was observed a single time. The chain is built from TRBV9 and TRBJ1-1; TRBD1 matches at 7 bases. This CDR3 is built from 15 residues. Trimming removed 3 bases from V and 7 bases from J; junction bases left unmatched: 12. Germline assignment: CDR1 SGDLS and CDR2 YYNGEE. In DNA form, the CDR3 reads TGTGCCAGCAGCGCCGGACTATTAAGGGACAGTGAAGCTTTCTTT. Its protein product is CASSAGLLRDSEAFF.

The chain uses TRBV6-1 and TRBJ1-5; a possible D gene is TRBD1 (5 bases). The CDR3 covers 16 residues. Germline CDR1 and CDR2: MNHNS and SASEGT. V was pared by 0 bases and J by 6 bases, with 15 bases between. Here the CDR3 reads CASSEAGQGPRQPQHF. CDR3 nucleotides: TGTGCCAGCAGTGAAGCGGGCCAGGGTCCCCGTCAGCCCCAGCATTTT.

This chain links TRBV7-2 with TRBJ2-1; D gene ambiguous. CDR1 and CDR2 (germline): SGHTA, FQGNSA. The V end lost 5 bases, the J end lost 9 bases, and 20 bases lay between the germline ends. This CDR3 is built from 15 residues. The CDR3 loop reads CASSLMGQAGREQFF. The CDR3 DNA reads as TGTGCCAGCAGCCTTATGGGCCAGGCTGGGCGTGAGCAGTTCTTC.

V is TRBV15 and J is TRBJ2-1; D may be TRBD1 or TRBD2 (5 bases each). Germline CDR1 LNHNV, CDR2 YYDKDF (reference sequence). V was pared by 7 bases and J by 2 bases, with 21 bases between. This CDR3 comprises 17 residues. This CDR3 is CATTPGTVATTYNEQFF. CDR3 sequence (DNA): TGTGCCACCACTCCCGGGACCGTAGCCACCACCTACAATGAGCAGTTCTTC.

The rearrangement links TRBV6-5 to TRBJ1-3, with D perhaps matching TRBD1 (5 bases). CDR3 size: 12 residues. Trimming took 6 bases from V and 4 from J, leaving 7 bases between them. Germline CDR1 MNHEY, CDR2 SVGAGI. Here the CDR3 reads CASSRDGNTIYF. CDR3 coding DNA: TGTGCCAGCAGCAGGGACGGAAACACCATATATTTT.

The chain employs TRBV2 and TRBJ2-3, with TRBD2 as a possible D gene (5 bases). Trimming took off 7 bases at V and 2 bases at J, with 16 bases between the two ends. Per the germline V gene, CDR1 is SNHLY and CDR2 is FYNNEI. This CDR3 is 15 amino acids long. CDR3 region: CASIGGGVNTDTQYF. CDR3 DNA sequence: TGTGCCAGCATTGGAGGAGGAGTGAACACAGATACGCAGTATTTT.

This chain connects TRBV5-4 to TRBJ2-3, with a possible D match to TRBD2 (6 bases). Germline CDR1 SGHNT, CDR2 YYREEE (reference sequence). This CDR3 has 16 residues. V shed 0 bases and J shed 3 bases, with 14 bases lying between them. CDR3 protein: CASSLVAGGRTDTQYF. The CDR3 DNA sequence: TGTGCCAGCAGCTTGGTTGCTGGGGGGAGGACAGATACGCAGTATTTT. The full variable domain, rest sourced from reference TRBV5-4 and TRBJ2-3, is ETGVTQSPTHLIKTRGQQVTLRCSSQSGHNTVSWYQQALGQGPQFIFQYYREEENGRGNFPPRFSGLQFPNYSSELNVNALELDDSALYLCASSLVAGGRTDTQYFGPGTRLTVL.

This clone occurred once. This chain joins TRBV30 and TRBJ2-1; 13 nucleotides line up with TRBD2. J lost 7 bases, V lost 4 bases, and 10 bases had no gene match. This CDR3 has 16 residues. The germline V gene encodes CDR1 GTSNPN and CDR2 SVGIG (reference sequence). CDR3 residues: CAWTRELAGGMNEQFF. The CDR3 DNA follows: TGTGCCTGGACTAGGGAACTAGCGGGGGGGATGAATGAGCAGTTCTTC.

V usage is TRBV9 and J usage is TRBJ2-1; 11 positions match TRBD2. CDR1 SGDLS and CDR2 YYNGEE come from the germline V gene. V lost 3 bases and J lost 5; bases outside the gene matches: 7. This CDR3 is 16 amino acids long. The chain's CDR3 is CASSAPLAGADNEQFF. Here the CDR3 DNA reads TGTGCCAGCAGCGCCCCACTAGCGGGGGCCGACAATGAGCAGTTCTTC.